One sample yielded the 2 T cell receptor beta chains listed below, sequenced in a study of blood T cell repertoires in COVID-19. Libraries were prepared by immunoSEQ multiplex PCR; TCRdb keeps only in-frame clonotypes and omits some of them. The sample lists roughly 150,000 clones; approximately 84% were seen once. Sequencing was done on a sample of peripheral blood. Every receptor here comes from a man between 65 and 80 years old with active or convalescent COVID-19.

The chain carries TRBV5-8 and TRBJ1-1; 9 nucleotides match TRBD1. Per the germline V gene, CDR1 is SGHTS and CDR2 is YDEGEE. The CDR3 consists of 14 residues. Trimming took 2 bases from V and 4 from J; bases not matched to a gene: 3. Here the CDR3 reads CASSFGQGSTEAFF. The CDR3 DNA reads TGTGCCAGCAGCTTTGGACAGGGGAGCACTGAAGCTTTCTTT.

The rearrangement links TRBV19 to TRBJ1-2; 7 positions agree with TRBD1. CDR1 is LNHDA and CDR2 is SQIVND in the germline V gene (reference sequence). The CDR3 has 16 amino acids. Germline trimming cut 4 bases from V and 0 bases from J; bases unmatched to any gene: 8. CDR3 bases: TGTGCCAGTAGTACTCTTGGACAGGTCGCTAACTATGGCTACACCTTC. Its translation: CASSTLGQVANYGYTF.